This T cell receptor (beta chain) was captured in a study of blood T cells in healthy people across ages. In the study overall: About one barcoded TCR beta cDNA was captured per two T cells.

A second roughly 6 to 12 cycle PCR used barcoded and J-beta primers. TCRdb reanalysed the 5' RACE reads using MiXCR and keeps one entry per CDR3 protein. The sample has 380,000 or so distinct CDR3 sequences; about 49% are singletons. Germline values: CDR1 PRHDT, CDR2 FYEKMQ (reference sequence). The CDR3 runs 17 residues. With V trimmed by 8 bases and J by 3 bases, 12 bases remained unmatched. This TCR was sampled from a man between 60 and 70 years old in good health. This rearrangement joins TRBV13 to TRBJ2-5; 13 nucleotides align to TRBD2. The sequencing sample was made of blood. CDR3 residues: CASRGSTSGRAEETQYF. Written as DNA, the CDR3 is TGTGCCAGCCGGGGGAGTACTAGCGGGAGGGCGGAAGAGACCCAGTACTTC.